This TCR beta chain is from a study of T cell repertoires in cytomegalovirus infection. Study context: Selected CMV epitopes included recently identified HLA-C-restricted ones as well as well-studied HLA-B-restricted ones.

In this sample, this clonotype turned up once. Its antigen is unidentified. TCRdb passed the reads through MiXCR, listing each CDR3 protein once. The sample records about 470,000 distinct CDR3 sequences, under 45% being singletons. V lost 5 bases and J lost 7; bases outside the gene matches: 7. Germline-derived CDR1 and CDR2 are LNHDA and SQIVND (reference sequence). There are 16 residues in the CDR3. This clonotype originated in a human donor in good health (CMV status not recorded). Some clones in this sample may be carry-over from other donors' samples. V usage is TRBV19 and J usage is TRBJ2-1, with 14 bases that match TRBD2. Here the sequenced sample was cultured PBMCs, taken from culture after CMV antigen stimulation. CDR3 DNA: TGTGCCAGTAGTGGGGGACTAGCGGGGGAAACTAATGAGCAGTTCTTC. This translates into CASSGGLAGETNEQFF.